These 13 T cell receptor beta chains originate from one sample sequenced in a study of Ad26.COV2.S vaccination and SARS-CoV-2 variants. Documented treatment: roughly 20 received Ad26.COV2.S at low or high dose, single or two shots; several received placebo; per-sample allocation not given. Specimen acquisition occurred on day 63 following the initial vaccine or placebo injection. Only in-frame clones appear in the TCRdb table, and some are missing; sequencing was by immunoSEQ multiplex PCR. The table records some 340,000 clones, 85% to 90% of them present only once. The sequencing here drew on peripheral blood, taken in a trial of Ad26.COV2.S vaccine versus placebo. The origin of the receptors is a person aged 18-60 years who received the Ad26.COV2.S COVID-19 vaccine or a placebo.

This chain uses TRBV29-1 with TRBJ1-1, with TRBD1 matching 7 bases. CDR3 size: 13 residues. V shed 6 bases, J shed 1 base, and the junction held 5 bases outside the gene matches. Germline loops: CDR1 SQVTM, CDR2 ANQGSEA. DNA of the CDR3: TGCAGCGTCGGGACAGCCACGAACACTGAAGCTTTCTTT. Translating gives CSVGTATNTEAFF.

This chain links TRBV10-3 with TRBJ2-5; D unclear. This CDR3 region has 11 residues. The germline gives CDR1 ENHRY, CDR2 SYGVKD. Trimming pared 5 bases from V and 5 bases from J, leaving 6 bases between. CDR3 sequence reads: CAISPGETQYF. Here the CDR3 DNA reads TGTGCCATCAGTCCTGGTGAGACCCAGTACTTC.

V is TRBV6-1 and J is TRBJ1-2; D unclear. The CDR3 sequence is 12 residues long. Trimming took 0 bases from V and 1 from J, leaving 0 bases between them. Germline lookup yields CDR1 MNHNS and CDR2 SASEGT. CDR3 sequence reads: CASSEANYGYTF. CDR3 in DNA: TGTGCCAGCAGTGAAGCTAACTATGGCTACACCTTC.

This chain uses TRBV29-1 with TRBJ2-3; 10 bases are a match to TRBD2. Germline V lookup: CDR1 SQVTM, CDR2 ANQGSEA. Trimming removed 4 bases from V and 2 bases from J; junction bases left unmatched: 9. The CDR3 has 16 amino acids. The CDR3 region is CSVASLAGAPTDTQYF. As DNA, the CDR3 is TGCAGCGTTGCCTCTCTAGCGGGGGCACCCACAGATACGCAGTATTTT.

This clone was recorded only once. CDR3 residues: CASSVNRGLSTEAFF. The CDR3 nucleotides read TGTGCCAGCAGCGTCAACAGGGGACTGAGCACTGAAGCTTTCTTT. The chain links TRBV5-4 to TRBJ1-1; 7 bases are shared with TRBD1. The CDR3 sequence is 15 residues long. The junction had 10 bases not matched to a gene; V was cut back by 4 bases and J by 4 bases. Germline V gene sequence: CDR1 SGHNT, CDR2 YYREEE (reference sequence).

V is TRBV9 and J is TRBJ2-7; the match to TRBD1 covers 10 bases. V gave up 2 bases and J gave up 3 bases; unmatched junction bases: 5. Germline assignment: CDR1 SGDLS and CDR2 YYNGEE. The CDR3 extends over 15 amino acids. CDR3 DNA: TGTGCCAGCAGCGTTGAGGGACAGGGGAGCTACGAGCAGTACTTC. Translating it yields CASSVEGQGSYEQYF.

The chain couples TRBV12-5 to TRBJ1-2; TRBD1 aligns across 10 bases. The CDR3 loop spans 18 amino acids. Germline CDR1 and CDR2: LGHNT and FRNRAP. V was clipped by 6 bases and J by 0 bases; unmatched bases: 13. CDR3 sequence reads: CASGAPYSGQGTNYGYTF. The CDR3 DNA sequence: TGTGCTAGTGGCGCCCCCTATTCGGGACAGGGGACTAACTATGGCTACACCTTC.

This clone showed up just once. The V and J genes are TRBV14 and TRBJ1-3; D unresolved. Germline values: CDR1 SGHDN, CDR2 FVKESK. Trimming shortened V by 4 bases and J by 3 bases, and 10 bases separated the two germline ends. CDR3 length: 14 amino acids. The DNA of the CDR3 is TGTGCCAGCAGCCCCCGCGGGGATGGAAACACCATATATTTT. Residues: CASSPRGDGNTIYF. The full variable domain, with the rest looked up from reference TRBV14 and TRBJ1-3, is EAGVTQFPSHSVIEKGQTVTLRCDPISGHDNLYWYRRVMGKEIKFLLHFVKESKQDESGMPNNRFLAERTGGTYSTLKVQPAELEDSGVYFCASSPRGDGNTIYFGEGSWLTVV.

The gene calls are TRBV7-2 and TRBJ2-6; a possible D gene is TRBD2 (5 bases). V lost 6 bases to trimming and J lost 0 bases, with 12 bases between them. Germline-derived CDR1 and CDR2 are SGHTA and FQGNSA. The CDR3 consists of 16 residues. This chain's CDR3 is CASSPTGSSGANVLTF. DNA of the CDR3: TGTGCCAGCAGTCCAACTGGGAGCTCTGGGGCCAACGTCCTGACTTTC. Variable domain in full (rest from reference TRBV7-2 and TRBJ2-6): GAGVSQSPSNKVTEKGKDVELRCDPISGHTALYWYRQSLGQGLEFLIYFQGNSAPDKSGLPSDRFSAERTGGSVSTLTIQRTQQEDSAVYLCASSPTGSSGANVLTFGAGSRLTVL.

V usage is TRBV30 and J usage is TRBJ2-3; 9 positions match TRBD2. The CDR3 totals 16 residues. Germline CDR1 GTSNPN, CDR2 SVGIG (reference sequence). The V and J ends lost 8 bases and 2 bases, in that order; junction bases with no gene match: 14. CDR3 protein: CARTGGSGGPTDTQYF. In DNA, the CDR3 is TGTGCCAGAACTGGGGGGAGCGGGGGGCCCACAGATACGCAGTATTTT.

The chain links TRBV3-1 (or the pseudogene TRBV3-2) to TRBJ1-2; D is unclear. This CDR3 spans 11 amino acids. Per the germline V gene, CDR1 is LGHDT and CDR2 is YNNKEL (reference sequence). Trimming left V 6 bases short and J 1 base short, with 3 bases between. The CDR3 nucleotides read TGTGCCAGCAGTAATAACTATGGCTACACCTTC. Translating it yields CASSNNYGYTF.

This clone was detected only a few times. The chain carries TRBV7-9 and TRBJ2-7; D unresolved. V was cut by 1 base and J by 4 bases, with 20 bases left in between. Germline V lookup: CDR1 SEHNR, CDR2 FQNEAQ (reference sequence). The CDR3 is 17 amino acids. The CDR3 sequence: CASSLEWAPKRQYEQYF. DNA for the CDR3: TGTGCCAGCAGCTTAGAATGGGCCCCGAAAAGACAATACGAGCAGTACTTC.

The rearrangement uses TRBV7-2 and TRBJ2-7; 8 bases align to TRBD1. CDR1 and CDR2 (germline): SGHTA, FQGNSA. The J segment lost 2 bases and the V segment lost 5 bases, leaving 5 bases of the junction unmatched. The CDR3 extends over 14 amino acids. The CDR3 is CASSGRTGTYEQYF. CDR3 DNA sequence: TGTGCCAGCAGCGGCCGGACAGGGACCTACGAGCAGTACTTC.